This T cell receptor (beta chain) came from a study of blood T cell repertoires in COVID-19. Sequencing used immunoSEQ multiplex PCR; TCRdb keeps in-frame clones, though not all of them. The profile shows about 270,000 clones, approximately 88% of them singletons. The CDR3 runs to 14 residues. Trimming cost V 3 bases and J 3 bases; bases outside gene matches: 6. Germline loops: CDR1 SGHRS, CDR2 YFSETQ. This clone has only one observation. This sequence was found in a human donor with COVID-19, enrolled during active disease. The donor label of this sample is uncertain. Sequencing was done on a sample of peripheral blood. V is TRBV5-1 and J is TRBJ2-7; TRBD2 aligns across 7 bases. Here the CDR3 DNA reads TGCGCCAGCAGCTGGGGGGTAGCGGGCTACGAGCAGTACTTC. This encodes CASSWGVAGYEQYF.